A single sample is the source of the 13 T cell receptor beta chains below, sequenced in a study of blood T cell repertoires in COVID-19. Repertoires were generated with immunoSEQ multiplex PCR, while TCRdb's copy carries only in-frame clones and drops some. The data contain 200,000 to 250,000 clones, less than 90% of them seen just once; the ten biggest clones take up about 3.1%. The sample taken for sequencing was PBMCs or T cells enriched from blood (not recorded which). The receptors stem from a woman aged 45-59 years in a cohort exposed to, infected with or recovered from COVID-19 (not recorded which).

The chain carries TRBV7-2 and TRBJ2-1; the match to TRBD2 covers 7 bases. V was pared by 1 base and J by 9 bases, with 6 bases of the junction left unmatched. Germline CDR1 is SGHTA and CDR2 is FQGNSA. The CDR3 is made up of 14 amino acids. The CDR3 loop reads CASSLVFPGGEQFF. The CDR3 DNA sequence: TGTGCCAGCAGCTTAGTTTTCCCGGGGGGTGAGCAGTTCTTC.

This clone was counted a single time. This chain connects TRBV2 to TRBJ2-1; D remains unclear. Between the trimmed V and J ends, which lost 6 bases and 9 bases, there was a span of 9 bases. Germline V gene data show CDR1 as SNHLY and CDR2 as FYNNEI. The CDR3 loop spans 11 amino acids. CDR3 DNA: TGTGCCAGCAGGGAGATCAGTGAGCAGTTCTTC. The encoded protein is CASREISEQFF.

V usage is TRBV6-6 and J usage is TRBJ2-3; no clear D. The ends were cut back, 4 bases at V and 5 bases at J, with 10 bases in the middle. Germline CDR1 and CDR2: MNHNY and SVGAGI (reference sequence). The CDR3 spans 13 residues. CDR3: CASSLRGGDTQYF. In DNA, the CDR3 is TGTGCCAGCAGTTTACGAGGCGGAGATACGCAGTATTTT.

The chain links TRBV29-1 to TRBJ2-5, with D possibly being TRBD1 (5 bases). Trimming took off 5 bases at V and 5 bases at J, with 12 bases between the two ends. The CDR3 consists of 12 residues. Germline V gene lookup returns CDR1 SQVTM and CDR2 ANQGSEA. CDR3 protein: CSVTTGRETQYF. Written as DNA, the CDR3 is TGCAGCGTTACTACAGGTCGTGAGACCCAGTACTTC.

The chain couples TRBV5-1 to TRBJ2-1, with D tentatively TRBD2 (6 bases). Trimming removed 8 bases from V and 10 bases from J, with 19 bases in between. Germline V lookup: CDR1 SGHRS, CDR2 YFSETQ. The CDR3 sequence is 13 residues long. In DNA form, the CDR3 reads TGCGCCAGTGGCCTGGAGGGCCGGGGCGAGCAGTTCTTC. As protein: CASGLEGRGEQFF.

To note about this clone: This sample also contains other DNA sequences that code for the same CDR3. This chain uses TRBV30 with TRBJ1-5; TRBD1 is a possible D gene (6 bases). Trimming shortened V by 0 bases and J by 7 bases, and 10 bases separated the two germline ends. The CDR3 length is 13 residues. Looked up from germline, CDR1 is GTSNPN and CDR2 is SVGIG (reference sequence). CDR3 DNA: TGTGCCTGGAGTGTACAGGGTAACCAGCCCCAGCATTTT. Residues: CAWSVQGNQPQHF. The complete variable domain, with remaining parts taken from reference TRBV30 and TRBJ1-5, reads SQTIHQWPATLVQPVGSPLSLECTVEGTSNPNLYWYRQAAGRGLQLLFYSVGIGQISSEVPQNLSASRPQDRQFILSSKKLLLSDSGFYLCAWSVQGNQPQHFGDGTRLSIL.

The J gene is TRBJ1-2, the V gene TRBV15, with a tentative D call TRBD1 (6 bases). CDR1 and CDR2 (germline): LNHNV, YYDKDF (reference sequence). This CDR3 has 17 amino acids. V was pared by 4 bases and J by 8 bases, with 26 bases between. The CDR3: CATSTQSGTPLIPGYTF. The CDR3 nucleotides are TGTGCCACCAGCACCCAATCCGGGACACCGTTAATCCCAGGCTACACCTTC. Full variable domain (rest looked up from reference TRBV15 and TRBJ1-2): DAMVIQNPRYQVTQFGKPVTLSCSQTLNHNVMYWYQQKSSQAPKLLFHYYDKDFNNEADTPDNFQSRRPNTSFCFLDIRSPGLGDTAMYLCATSTQSGTPLIPGYTFGSGTRLTVV.

V and J are TRBV19 and TRBJ2-3, with 8 bases matching TRBD1. The junction had 7 bases not matched to a gene; V was cut back by 1 base and J by 1 base. This CDR3 region has 17 residues. CDR1 is LNHDA, CDR2 SQIVND, per germline (reference sequence). The CDR3: CASSIAVRGRGTDTQYF. The CDR3 DNA sequence: TGTGCCAGTAGTATAGCCGTCAGGGGGCGCGGCACAGATACGCAGTATTTT.

The chain has TRBV7-2 and TRBJ2-1, with a possible D match to TRBD2 (5 bases). Trimming pared 4 bases from V and 8 bases from J, leaving 18 bases between. Germline V gene data show CDR1 as SGHTA and CDR2 as FQGNSA. This CDR3 region has 15 residues. The DNA of the CDR3 is TGTGCCAGCAGCTCACCCTCGGGTCGGGAAGATGAGCAGTTCTTC. Residues: CASSSPSGREDEQFF.

The chain combines TRBV2 with TRBJ1-1; perhaps TRBD1 as D (5 bases). The CDR3 loop spans 15 amino acids. Germline V gene sequence: CDR1 SNHLY, CDR2 FYNNEI. V was cut by 6 bases and J by 5 bases, with 19 bases left in between. CDR3 region: CASSGAGSGLTEAFF. The CDR3 DNA reads TGTGCCAGCAGCGGAGCAGGGTCCGGCCTGACTGAAGCTTTCTTT.

This chain connects TRBV5-1 to TRBJ2-7; 9 bases fit TRBD1. The CDR3 has 14 amino acids. J was trimmed by 3 bases and V by 7 bases; bases with no gene match: 8. Germline CDR1 SGHRS, CDR2 YFSETQ. The CDR3: CASATGTGFYEQYF. DNA for the CDR3: TGCGCCAGCGCCACCGGGACAGGGTTCTACGAGCAGTACTTC. Full variable domain (missing parts from reference TRBV5-1 and TRBJ2-7): KAGVTQTPRYLIKTRGQQVTLSCSPISGHRSVSWYQQTPGQGLQFLFEYFSETQRNKGNFPGRFSGRQFSNSRSEMNVSTLELGDSALYLCASATGTGFYEQYFGPGTRLTVT.

The DNA of the CDR3 is TGCGCCAGCAGTCAATCCAGAGGTAGGCTTGTCAAAAACATTCAGTACTTC. Translated, it gives CASSQSRGRLVKNIQYF. This rearrangement joins TRBV23-1 to TRBJ2-4; D not resolved. TRBV23-1 has ORF status, its function being uncertain. V was clipped by 0 bases and J by 3 bases, with 15 bases between them. This CDR3 spans 17 amino acids.

The CDR3 DNA reads as TGCGCCAGCAGCCAAGAGCTTCGGTGGACAGGCCCCTCCTCTGGGGCCAACGTCCTGACTTTC. It specifies CASSQELRWTGPSSGANVLTF. V and J are TRBV4-3 and TRBJ2-6, with 7 bases identical to TRBD1. Trimming took 0 bases from V and 0 from J; bases not matched to a gene: 14. The CDR3 covers 21 residues. The germline V gene encodes CDR1 LGHNA and CDR2 YSLEER.